A single sample is the source of the 21 T cell receptor beta chains below, sequenced in a study of T cell repertoires in cytomegalovirus infection. TCRdb recomputed calls from the reads with MiXCR, one row per CDR3 protein. The sample contains approximately 590,000 distinct CDR3 sequences, about 39% of which appear only once. The antigens for these receptors are not known. The sample here was cultured PBMCs, taken from culture after CMV antigen stimulation. The receptors shown here come from a human donor in good health (CMV status not recorded). Some clones in this sample may be carry-over from other donors' samples.

This clonotype was counted between two and nine times. V is TRBV20-1 and J is TRBJ2-1; D is tentatively TRBD1 or TRBD2 (6 bases each). Looked up from germline, CDR1 is DFQATT and CDR2 is SNEGSKA (reference sequence). CDR3 length equals 15 residues. Trimming shortened V by 5 bases and J by 0 bases, and 14 bases separated the two germline ends. The CDR3 region is CSAGGTRNSYNEQFF. CDR3 bases: TGCAGTGCTGGCGGGACAAGAAACTCCTACAATGAGCAGTTCTTC.

The table lists this clonotype with a few counts. The V and J genes are TRBV9 and TRBJ1-6; D is uncertain. Germline CDR1 is SGDLS and CDR2 is YYNGEE. The length of the CDR3 is 13 residues. The germline V and J ends were trimmed by 1 base and 10 bases, with 9 bases remaining between them. This CDR3 is CASSVNLASPLHF. The CDR3 DNA follows: TGTGCCAGCAGCGTAAATTTAGCCTCACCCCTCCACTTT.

The DNA of the CDR3 is TGCAGCGTCCAACAGGGGGCCGGTTCACCCCTCCACTTT. It encodes CSVQQGAGSPLHF. This chain uses TRBV29-1 with TRBJ1-6; 9 bases are a match to TRBD1. Germline V CDR1 and CDR2: SQVTM, ANQGSEA. CDR3 length: 13 amino acids. The V segment lost 6 bases and the J segment 9 bases; nucleotides outside the gene matches: 6. Together with reference TRBV29-1 and TRBJ1-6, the CDR3 gives the full variable domain: SAVISQKPSRDICQRGTSLTIQCQVDSQVTMMFWYRQQPGQSLTLIATANQGSEATYESGFVIDKFPISRPNLTFSTLTVSNMSPEDSSIYLCSVQQGAGSPLHFGNGTRLTVT.

The V and J genes are TRBV20-1 and TRBJ2-7; D is perhaps TRBD1 or TRBD2 (6 bases each). V was trimmed by 3 bases and J by 5 bases, leaving 26 bases between them. The germline V gene encodes CDR1 DFQATT and CDR2 SNEGSKA (reference sequence). The CDR3 length is 17 residues. CDR3 residues: CSARGPNGRGGKDEQYF. The CDR3 DNA reads as TGCAGTGCTAGGGGACCTAATGGCCGAGGGGGGAAGGACGAGCAGTACTTC.

This clonotype was recorded many times. This rearrangement joins TRBV7-6 to TRBJ2-7, with D perhaps matching TRBD1 (5 bases). Trimming stripped 2 bases from V and 0 bases from J, with 11 bases between. The CDR3 totals 15 residues. Germline V gene data show CDR1 as SGHVS and CDR2 as FNYEAQ. CDR3 nucleotides: TGTGCCAGCAGCTTAAGGGGTGCGAGCTCCTACGAGCAGTACTTC. As protein: CASSLRGASSYEQYF.

This clonotype was detected a few times. This chain connects TRBV12-3 or TRBV12-4 to TRBJ1-4, with 9 positions matching TRBD1. CDR3 size: 16 residues. Trimming at V came to 2 bases and at J to 4 bases, leaving 5 bases not matched to a gene. CDR3 protein: CASSLFATGGNEKLFF. CDR3 nucleotide sequence: TGTGCCAGCAGTTTATTCGCGACAGGGGGTAATGAAAAACTGTTTTTT.

This clonotype was recorded a few times. The chain has TRBV6-5 and TRBJ2-5, with 7 bases that match TRBD2. Germline values: CDR1 MNHEY, CDR2 SVGAGI. J was trimmed by 5 bases and V by 4 bases; bases with no gene match: 16. The CDR3 is made up of 17 amino acids. The CDR3 nucleotides are TGTGCCAGCAGTTCGCGGCGGGGGTACGTTGCCTCCGAGACCCAGTACTTC. It is translated as CASSSRRGYVASETQYF.

This clonotype was seen a handful of times. The rearrangement uses TRBV5-6 and TRBJ2-4; 12 bases map to TRBD1. The germline V gene has CDR1 SGHDT and CDR2 YYEEEE. V dropped 4 bases and J dropped 5; count of bases not matched to a gene: 7. The CDR3 covers 16 residues. The CDR3 is CASSPGQGAVQNIQYF. The CDR3 nucleotides are TGTGCCAGCAGCCCGGGACAGGGGGCCGTCCAAAACATTCAGTACTTC. The full variable domain, with the rest looked up from reference TRBV5-6 and TRBJ2-4, is DAGVTQSPTHLIKTRGQQVTLRCSPKSGHDTVSWYQQALGQGPQFIFQYYEEEERQRGNFPDRFSGHQFPNYSSELNVNALLLGDSALYLCASSPGQGAVQNIQYFGAGTRLSVL.

The chain links TRBV5-1 to TRBJ2-2, with D hard to call. The CDR3 covers 15 residues. Germline V gene sequence: CDR1 SGHRS, CDR2 YFSETQ. V dropped 4 bases and J dropped 3 bases, with 13 bases sitting between them. The chain's CDR3 is CASSPETPDTGELFF. CDR3 nucleotide sequence: TGCGCCAGCAGCCCCGAGACACCGGACACCGGGGAGCTGTTTTTT.

This clonotype was counted many times. For the CDR3, the DNA is TGTGCCAGCAGCTTAGGGCCCCGAGATCAGCCCCAGCATTTT. It encodes CASSLGPRDQPQHF. The rearrangement joins TRBV7-2 to TRBJ1-5; D is unclear. The germline gives CDR1 SGHTA, CDR2 FQGNSA. The CDR3 consists of 14 residues. The germline V and J ends were trimmed by 1 base and 5 bases, with 9 bases remaining between them.

Turning to this clonotype: At one end the junction does not follow the germline gene, possibly because of a read error. The rearrangement joins TRBV28 to TRBJ2-1; D is possibly TRBD2 (5 bases). The CDR3 runs 13 residues. Germline V gives CDR1 MDHEN, CDR2 SYDVKM. CDR3 DNA: TGTGCCAGCAGTTTAATGAGCGGCAATGAGCAGCTCTTC. It codes for CASSLMSGNEQLF.

In this sample, this clonotype turned up a few times. In DNA, the CDR3 is TGTGCCAGCAGCTTAGTGGGGCGCCCCGGGGAGCTGTTTTTT. Translating it yields CASSLVGRPGELFF. The chain couples TRBV7-2 to TRBJ2-2; possible D gene TRBD1, 5 bases. Trimming left V 1 base short and J 6 bases short, with 9 bases between. Germline V gene sequence: CDR1 SGHTA, CDR2 FQGNSA. The CDR3 loop spans 14 amino acids.

The rearrangement joins TRBV29-1 to TRBJ1-1; D is perhaps TRBD1 (6 bases). CDR1 SQVTM and CDR2 ANQGSEA come from the germline V gene. Trimming shortened V by 4 bases and J by 2 bases, and 8 bases separated the two germline ends. There are 12 residues in the CDR3. The CDR3 sequence: CSVGTVNTEAFF. DNA for the CDR3: TGCAGCGTTGGGACAGTTAACACTGAAGCTTTCTTT.

The chain recombines TRBV27 with TRBJ2-5, with D possibly being TRBD1 (5 bases). The CDR3 has 12 residues. V was pared by 6 bases and J by 7 bases, with 12 bases between. CDR1 is MNHEY, CDR2 SMNVEV, per germline (reference sequence). The CDR3 nucleotides read TGTGCCAGCAGCCCAACCCAGGGGACCCAGTACTTC. Translated, it gives CASSPTQGTQYF.

The CDR3 is CSVSRSGGRSTDTQYF. The CDR3 region has the DNA TGCAGCGTTAGTCGGAGCGGGGGAAGAAGCACAGATACGCAGTATTTT. The chain links TRBV29-1 to TRBJ2-3; 8 bases line up with TRBD2. J lost 0 bases, V lost 5 bases, and 10 bases had no gene match. This CDR3 contains 16 residues. Per the germline V gene, CDR1 is SQVTM and CDR2 is ANQGSEA.

This clonotype was observed a few times. The gene calls are TRBV12-3 or TRBV12-4 and TRBJ2-3, with D possibly matching TRBD2 (5 bases). Trimming stripped 6 bases from V and 5 bases from J, with 12 bases between. The CDR3 is 13 residues long. The CDR3 bases are TGTGCCAGCAGCATCCTGGCGGGAGATACGCAGTATTTT. Its translation: CASSILAGDTQYF.

The V call is TRBV6-2 or TRBV6-3, the J call TRBJ2-7; 12 nucleotides align to TRBD2. CDR1 and CDR2 from the germline V gene are MNHEY and SVGEGT. The junction had 8 bases not matched to a gene; V was cut back by 6 bases and J by 2 bases. The CDR3 is 16 amino acids. CDR3 protein: CASSLSGTSGPYEQYF. CDR3 bases: TGTGCCAGCAGCTTATCCGGGACTAGCGGGCCCTACGAGCAGTACTTC.

The CDR3 nucleotides read TGTGCCAGCAGCTTAGGGGTAGCCGACAACCAGTACTTC. Translation: CASSLGVADNQYF. The chain combines TRBV7-2 with TRBJ2-5; D remains ambiguous. Trimming shortened V by 1 base and J by 10 bases, and 13 bases separated the two germline ends. The CDR3 is 13 residues long. From germline, CDR1 is SGHTA and CDR2 FQGNSA.

The chain is built from TRBV19 and TRBJ2-4; D is unclear. V was shortened by 4 bases and J by 4 bases, with 5 bases between the two germline ends. Germline CDR1 LNHDA, CDR2 SQIVND (reference sequence). This CDR3 has 12 amino acids. CDR3 nucleotides: TGTGCCAGTAGTACCGGGAAAAACATTCAGTACTTC. Protein product: CASSTGKNIQYF.

This clonotype came up a few times. V gene TRBV19 combines with J gene TRBJ1-5, with TRBD1 matching over 7 bases. CDR3 length: 15 amino acids. The V gene end was trimmed by 7 bases and the J gene end by 4 bases; junction bases not matched to a gene: 10. The germline gives CDR1 LNHDA, CDR2 SQIVND (reference sequence). The CDR3 protein is CASTPTGWENQPQHF. The DNA of the CDR3 is TGTGCCAGTACCCCGACAGGGTGGGAAAATCAGCCCCAGCATTTT.

This clonotype came up a few times. This chain uses TRBV12-3 or TRBV12-4 with TRBJ2-7, with no clear D. V was shortened by 3 bases and J by 7 bases, with 13 bases between the two germline ends. The CDR3 has 13 amino acids. For the CDR3, the DNA is TGTGCCAGCAGTTTTAACCCCCAGGCTGAGCAGTACTTC. Protein sequence: CASSFNPQAEQYF.